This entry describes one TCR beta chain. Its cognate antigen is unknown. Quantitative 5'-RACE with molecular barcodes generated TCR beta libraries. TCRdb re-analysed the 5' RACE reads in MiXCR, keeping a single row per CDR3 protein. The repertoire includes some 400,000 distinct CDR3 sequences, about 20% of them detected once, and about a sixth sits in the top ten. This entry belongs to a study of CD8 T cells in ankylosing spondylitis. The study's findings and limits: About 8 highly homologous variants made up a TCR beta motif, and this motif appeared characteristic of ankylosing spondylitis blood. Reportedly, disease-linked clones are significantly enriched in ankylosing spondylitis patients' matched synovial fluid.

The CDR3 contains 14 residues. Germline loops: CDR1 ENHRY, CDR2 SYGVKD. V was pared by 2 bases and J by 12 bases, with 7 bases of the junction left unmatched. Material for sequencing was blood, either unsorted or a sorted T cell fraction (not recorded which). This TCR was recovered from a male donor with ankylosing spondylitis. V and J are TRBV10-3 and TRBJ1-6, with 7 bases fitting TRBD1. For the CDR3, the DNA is TGTGCCATCAGTGAGGGACAGGACCGGGGACCCCTCCACTTT. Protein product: CAISEGQDRGPLHF.